The 21 T cell receptor beta chains below all came from one sample that was sequenced in a study of blood T cell repertoires in COVID-19. The table came from immunoSEQ multiplex PCR; TCRdb's copy has only in-frame clones and leaves some out. The sample includes about 35,000 clones, about 81% of them seen just once. Sequenced: peripheral blood. The receptor set was obtained from a man older than 75 with acute or convalescent COVID-19.

The chain combines TRBV7-9 with TRBJ1-5; 8 positions agree with TRBD1. This CDR3 contains 16 residues. V lost 8 bases and J lost 7; bases outside the gene matches: 16. Germline-derived CDR1 and CDR2 are SEHNR and FQNEAQ (reference sequence). This CDR3 reads CASSHWVGQGGQPQHF. The CDR3 nucleotides are TGTGCCAGCTCCCATTGGGTCGGACAGGGTGGCCAGCCCCAGCATTTT.

V gene TRBV29-1 combines with J gene TRBJ1-2, with D uncertain. From germline, CDR1 is SQVTM and CDR2 ANQGSEA. Trimming removed 7 bases from V and 3 bases from J, with 9 bases in between. This CDR3 is built from 11 residues. CDR3 in amino acids: CSAASYYGYTF. CDR3 sequence (DNA): TGCAGCGCGGCCTCCTACTATGGCTACACCTTC.

The rearrangement links TRBV7-2 to TRBJ1-6, with 10 bases that match TRBD1. The CDR3 loop spans 16 amino acids. Per germline, CDR1 SGHTA and CDR2 FQGNSA. The V segment lost 2 bases and the J segment 7 bases; nucleotides outside the gene matches: 5. DNA of the CDR3: TGTGCCAGCAGCTTAAGGAGGACAGGGGGAAATTCACCCCTCCACTTT. Translated: CASSLRRTGGNSPLHF.

The chain links TRBV6-5 to TRBJ1-4; 9 bases agree with TRBD1. This CDR3 is built from 14 residues. V shed 6 bases, J shed 8 bases, and the junction held 7 bases outside the gene matches. Germline V lookup: CDR1 MNHEY, CDR2 SVGAGI. CDR3 bases: TGTGCCAGCAGGGACACAGGGGGCAAGGAAAAACTGTTTTTT. It is translated as CASRDTGGKEKLFF.

This clone was found a few times. This sequence joins TRBV15 and TRBJ2-5; 8 nucleotides match TRBD1. V lost 5 bases to trimming and J lost 2 bases; unmatched junction nucleotides: 4. This CDR3 is 14 amino acids long. Per germline, CDR1 LNHNV and CDR2 YYDKDF (reference sequence). The CDR3 here is CATSPGQGQETQYF. The CDR3 DNA is TGTGCCACCAGCCCCGGACAGGGACAAGAGACCCAGTACTTC. Filled out from reference TRBV15 and TRBJ2-5, the complete variable domain reads DAMVIQNPRYQVTQFGKPVTLSCSQTLNHNVMYWYQQKSSQAPKLLFHYYDKDFNNEADTPDNFQSRRPNTSFCFLDIRSPGLGDTAMYLCATSPGQGQETQYFGPGTRLLVL.

This clone was detected a few times. The J gene is TRBJ1-2, the V gene TRBV5-6, with 9 bases fitting TRBD1. V shed 2 bases and J 7 bases; nucleotides not matched to a gene: 6. CDR1 is SGHDT, CDR2 YYEEEE, per germline. The CDR3 contains 14 residues. The CDR3 loop is CASSLQGALGGYTF. CDR3 coding DNA: TGTGCCAGCAGCTTACAGGGGGCGCTTGGTGGCTACACCTTC.

The chain has TRBV5-1 and TRBJ1-3; D not certain. The CDR3 sequence is 16 residues long. Germline V gene sequence: CDR1 SGHRS, CDR2 YFSETQ. Trimming left V 0 bases short and J 0 bases short, with 10 bases between. CDR3 sequence: CASSLGAQFSGNTIYF. CDR3 nucleotides: TGCGCCAGCAGCTTGGGGGCCCAGTTCTCTGGAAACACCATATATTTT.

The chain uses TRBV3-1 (or the pseudogene TRBV3-2) and TRBJ2-5; 11 bases match TRBD2. Germline CDR1 LGHDT, CDR2 YNNKEL (reference sequence). With 4 bases clipped from V and 5 bases from J, the junction kept 6 bases outside the gene matches. CDR3 size: 15 residues. DNA of the CDR3: TGTGCCAGCAGCCTTGCACTAGCGGGGGATGAGACCCAGTACTTC. This gives the protein CASSLALAGDETQYF.

The chain is built from TRBV6-5 and TRBJ2-2; the match to TRBD1 covers 7 bases. Germline V gene sequence: CDR1 MNHEY, CDR2 SVGAGI. The CDR3 is made up of 15 amino acids. Losses at the gene ends were 5 bases for V and 0 bases for J; bases not matched to a gene: 3. The CDR3 here is CASSRDSSNTGELFF. The DNA of the CDR3 is TGTGCCAGCAGTCGGGACAGCTCGAACACCGGGGAGCTGTTTTTT.

The chain combines TRBV6-5 with TRBJ2-1; 9 bases are a match to TRBD1. The ends lost 6 bases at V and 11 bases at J; junction bases unmatched: 8. From germline, CDR1 is MNHEY and CDR2 SVGAGI. This CDR3 region has 13 residues. CDR3 nucleotide sequence: TGTGCCAGCAGCCTCCGGGACAGGGATCAGCAGTTCTTC. Its protein product is CASSLRDRDQQFF.

The chain couples TRBV3-1 (or the pseudogene TRBV3-2) to TRBJ2-1, with TRBD2 matching over 13 bases. The junction had 12 bases not matched to a gene; V was cut back by 6 bases and J by 4 bases. CDR1 LGHDT and CDR2 YNNKEL come from the germline V gene (reference sequence). The CDR3 spans 18 residues. In nucleotides, the CDR3 is TGTGCCAGCAGTCAAAGCACGGGACTAGCGGGGAATTACAATGAGCAGTTCTTC. It specifies CASSQSTGLAGNYNEQFF.

The V gene is TRBV5-1, the J gene TRBJ2-3; D possibly corresponds to TRBD2 (6 bases). This CDR3 contains 16 residues. Germline V CDR1 and CDR2: SGHRS, YFSETQ. Trimming took 4 bases from V and 2 from J, leaving 17 bases between them. The chain's CDR3 is CASSGQGGVVTDTQYF. The CDR3, as DNA: TGCGCCAGCAGCGGCCAGGGCGGGGTGGTCACAGATACGCAGTATTTT.

The chain links TRBV9 to TRBJ2-5; the match to TRBD2 covers 11 bases. With 4 bases clipped from V and 5 bases from J, the junction kept 13 bases outside the gene matches. The germline V gene has CDR1 SGDLS and CDR2 YYNGEE. This CDR3 is 17 amino acids long. In DNA, the CDR3 is TGTGCCAGCAGCCCCAGGCAGGGTAGCGGGGGGGCTGAGACCCAGTACTTC. Translation gives CASSPRQGSGGAETQYF.

The chain uses TRBV7-9 and TRBJ2-6; 10 bases align to TRBD1. Germline values: CDR1 SEHNR, CDR2 FQNEAQ (reference sequence). The CDR3 spans 18 residues. After removal of 3 bases from V and 3 bases from J, the junction contained 8 bases not matched to a gene. The CDR3 protein is CASSLTGGGFFGANVLTF. The CDR3, as DNA: TGTGCCAGCAGCTTGACAGGGGGCGGTTTTTTTGGGGCCAACGTCCTGACTTTC.

The chain links TRBV6-5 to TRBJ2-3; D remains ambiguous. V lost 0 bases and J 4 bases, leaving 11 bases between the germline ends. CDR1 is MNHEY, CDR2 SVGAGI, per germline. This CDR3 is built from 15 residues. The CDR3 DNA reads as TGTGCCAGCAGTTACTCCAGGATGAACGCAGATACGCAGTATTTT. This gives the protein CASSYSRMNADTQYF.

The genes are TRBV18 and TRBJ1-1; tentative D call: TRBD1 (6 bases). Trimming left V 2 bases short and J 8 bases short, with 9 bases between. The CDR3 sequence is 12 residues long. Looked up from germline, CDR1 is KGHSH and CDR2 is LQKENI. The CDR3 is CASSPLGHEAFF. Here the CDR3 DNA reads TGTGCCAGCTCACCATTGGGACACGAAGCTTTCTTT.

This clone was detected a few times. J is TRBJ2-2 and V is TRBV11-3, with D possibly TRBD1 on 6 matching bases. Looked up from germline, CDR1 is SGHNT and CDR2 is YENEEA. The V end lost 2 bases, the J end lost 6 bases, and 10 bases lay between the germline ends. The CDR3 loop spans 14 amino acids. The CDR3, as DNA: TGTGCCAGCAGCTTATTAGGGGGTGCCGGGGAGCTGTTTTTT. It specifies CASSLLGGAGELFF.

The rearrangement joins TRBV9 to TRBJ2-3, with D tentatively TRBD1 (5 bases). V lost 0 bases, J lost 2 bases, and 10 bases lay in between. The V gene's germline CDR1 is SGDLS and CDR2 YYNGEE. The CDR3 covers 15 residues. CDR3 sequence (DNA): TGTGCCAGCAGCGTAGGGCCAGGGCCCACAGATACGCAGTATTTT. Residues: CASSVGPGPTDTQYF.

The gene calls are TRBV18 and TRBJ2-5, with D perhaps TRBD1 (5 bases). Germline V lookup: CDR1 KGHSH, CDR2 LQKENI. Trimming left V 6 bases short and J 0 bases short, with 14 bases between. CDR3 length equals 15 residues. CDR3 sequence (DNA): TGTGCCAGCTCCCTACTTGCAGGGAACCAAGAGACCCAGTACTTC. Protein sequence: CASSLLAGNQETQYF.

This clone was found a few times. The V call is TRBV5-6, the J call TRBJ1-2, with TRBD1 identical over 7 bases. There are 13 residues in the CDR3. Germline values: CDR1 SGHDT, CDR2 YYEEEE. With V trimmed by 4 bases and J by 2 bases, 2 bases remained unmatched. CDR3 coding DNA: TGTGCCAGCAGCGCGGACAGGAACTATGGCTACACCTTC. Translating it yields CASSADRNYGYTF.

The chain couples TRBV29-1 to TRBJ1-5; D uncertain. CDR1 and CDR2 (germline): SQVTM, ANQGSEA. V was clipped by 6 bases and J by 3 bases, with 12 bases between them. CDR3 size: 13 residues. The DNA of the CDR3 is TGCAGCGTCCGCGACAATTACAATCAGCCCCAGCATTTT. Translated: CSVRDNYNQPQHF.